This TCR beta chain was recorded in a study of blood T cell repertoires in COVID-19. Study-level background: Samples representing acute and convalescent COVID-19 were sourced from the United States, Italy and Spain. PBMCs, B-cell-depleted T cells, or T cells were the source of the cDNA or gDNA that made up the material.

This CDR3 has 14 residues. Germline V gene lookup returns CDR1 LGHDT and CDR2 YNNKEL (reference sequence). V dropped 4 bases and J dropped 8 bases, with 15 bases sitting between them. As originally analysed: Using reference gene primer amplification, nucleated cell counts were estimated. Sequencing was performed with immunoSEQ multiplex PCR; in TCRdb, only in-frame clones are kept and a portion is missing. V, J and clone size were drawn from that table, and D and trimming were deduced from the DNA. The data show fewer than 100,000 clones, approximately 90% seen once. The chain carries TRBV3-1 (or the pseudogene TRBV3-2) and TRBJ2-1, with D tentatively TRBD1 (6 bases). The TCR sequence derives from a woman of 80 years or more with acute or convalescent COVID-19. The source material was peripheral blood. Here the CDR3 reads CASSPLGGMDEQFF. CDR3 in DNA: TGTGCCAGCAGCCCGTTAGGGGGTATGGATGAGCAGTTCTTC.